One and the same sample provided the 12 T cell receptor beta chains below, sequenced in a study of blood T cell repertoires in COVID-19. Sequencing was performed with immunoSEQ multiplex PCR; in TCRdb, only in-frame clones are kept and a portion is missing. The sample lists a few hundred thousand clones, about 92% seen once, with 18% in the top ten. The sample taken for sequencing was PBMCs or T cells enriched from blood (not recorded which). The receptors derive from a woman aged 25 to 39 who had recovered from COVID-19.

This sequence joins TRBV9 and TRBJ2-5; D is possibly TRBD1 (5 bases). The CDR3 length is 15 residues. CDR1 and CDR2 from the germline V gene are SGDLS and YYNGEE. The V gene lost 0 bases and the J gene lost 5 bases, with 14 bases spanning the gap. CDR3 DNA sequence: TGTGCCAGCAGCGTAGATCCAGGGATGGGGGAGACCCAGTACTTC. It translates to CASSVDPGMGETQYF.

With regard to this clone: Other DNA sequences in the same sample also yield this CDR3. The rearrangement links TRBV5-1 to TRBJ1-1, with D perhaps matching TRBD1 (6 bases). The CDR3 covers 15 residues. Germline V CDR1 and CDR2: SGHRS, YFSETQ. V lost 0 bases and J lost 1, with 10 bases in between. CDR3 sequence reads: CASSLVAGANTEAFF. CDR3 nucleotide sequence: TGCGCCAGCAGCTTGGTGGCAGGGGCGAACACTGAAGCTTTCTTT.

The CDR3 sequence is CASSSGRLAGVHEQYF. The CDR3 DNA reads as TGTGCCAGCAGTTCCGGACGACTAGCGGGAGTACACGAGCAGTACTTC. The J gene is TRBJ2-7, the V gene TRBV27; 12 bases line up with TRBD2. The CDR3 loop spans 16 amino acids. The ends lost 4 bases at V and 5 bases at J; junction bases unmatched: 9. Germline CDR1 MNHEY, CDR2 SMNVEV (reference sequence).

The gene calls are TRBV28 and TRBJ1-2, with TRBD1 identical over 7 bases. The V gene's germline CDR1 is MDHEN and CDR2 SYDVKM. V dropped 4 bases and J dropped 2; count of bases not matched to a gene: 4. The CDR3 has 14 amino acids. In nucleotides, the CDR3 is TGTGCCAGCAGTTATTCGACAGGGAACTATGGCTACACCTTC. This sequence encodes CASSYSTGNYGYTF.

The chain carries TRBV5-4 and TRBJ1-2, with a weak D call TRBD1 (6 bases). Looked up from germline, CDR1 is SGHNT and CDR2 is YYREEE (reference sequence). The CDR3 has 13 residues. The V end lost 0 bases, the J end lost 7 bases, and 10 bases lay between the germline ends. This CDR3 reads CASSLVGAGGYTF. For the CDR3, the DNA is TGTGCCAGCAGCTTGGTGGGGGCCGGTGGCTACACCTTC.

The chain has TRBV7-8 and TRBJ1-2, with a possible D match to TRBD1 (5 bases). The ends were cut back, 4 bases at V and 2 bases at J, with 8 bases in the middle. Germline CDR1 SGHVS, CDR2 FQNEAQ. The CDR3 has 13 amino acids. CDR3 loop: CASSSTVNYGYTF. In DNA form, the CDR3 reads TGTGCCAGCAGCTCGACAGTAAACTATGGCTACACCTTC. The whole variable domain, remainder taken from reference TRBV7-8 and TRBJ1-2, is GAGVSQSPRYKVAKRGQDVALRCDPISGHVSLFWYQQALGQGPEFLTYFQNEAQLDKSGLPSDRFFAERPEGSVSTLKIQRTQQEDSAVYLCASSSTVNYGYTFGSGTRLTVV.

The chain employs TRBV28 and TRBJ1-5; TRBD1 agrees at 7 bases. V shed 7 bases and J 4 bases; nucleotides not matched to a gene: 10. The CDR3 runs to 15 residues. The V gene's germline CDR1 is MDHEN and CDR2 SYDVKM. The CDR3 DNA reads TGTGCCAGCACCGAACAGGGGTCGGGGAATCAGCCCCAGCATTTT. Protein sequence: CASTEQGSGNQPQHF.

This chain joins TRBV6-2 or TRBV6-3 and TRBJ2-7; D gene uncertain. V lost 0 bases and J 3 bases, leaving 6 bases between the germline ends. Germline CDR1 and CDR2: MNHEY and SVGEGT. The length of the CDR3 is 13 residues. DNA for the CDR3: TGTGCCAGCAGTTACTCTCACAGCTACGAGCAGTACTTC. This encodes CASSYSHSYEQYF.

The chain couples TRBV11-1 to TRBJ2-5; 10 bases align to TRBD2. Per germline, CDR1 SGHAT and CDR2 FQDESV (reference sequence). J was trimmed by 5 bases and V by 2 bases; bases with no gene match: 2. This CDR3 region has 14 residues. The CDR3 here is CASSLQAGGETQYF. CDR3 nucleotides: TGTGCCAGCAGCTTACAAGCGGGAGGGGAGACCCAGTACTTC. Variable domain in full (rest from reference TRBV11-1 and TRBJ2-5): EAEVAQSPRYKITEKSQAVAFWCDPISGHATLYWYRQILGQGPELLVQFQDESVVDDSQLPKDRFSAERLKGVDSTLKIQPAELGDSAMYLCASSLQAGGETQYFGPGTRLLVL.

The V call is TRBV2, the J call TRBJ2-1, with TRBD1 as a possible D gene (5 bases). Trimming stripped 5 bases from V and 8 bases from J, with 19 bases between. There are 15 residues in the CDR3. Germline lookup yields CDR1 SNHLY and CDR2 FYNNEI. The CDR3 loop reads CASSPLIGAWDEQFF. As DNA, the CDR3 is TGTGCCAGCAGTCCGCTTATAGGGGCGTGGGATGAGCAGTTCTTC.

The gene calls are TRBV29-1 and TRBJ1-1, with D hard to call. The germline V and J ends were trimmed by 4 bases and 0 bases, with 9 bases remaining between them. Per the germline V gene, CDR1 is SQVTM and CDR2 is ANQGSEA. The CDR3 runs to 13 residues. The CDR3 protein is CSVVTVMNTEAFF. Here the CDR3 DNA reads TGCAGCGTTGTAACAGTGATGAACACTGAAGCTTTCTTT.

The V gene is TRBV4-1, the J gene TRBJ2-2, with 10 bases aligning to TRBD2. Per the germline V gene, CDR1 is MGHRA and CDR2 is YSYEKL. This CDR3 has 16 amino acids. V shed 3 bases, J shed 7 bases, and the junction held 8 bases outside the gene matches. CDR3 protein: CASSHPTGTSVGELFF. CDR3 coding DNA: TGCGCCAGCAGCCATCCGACCGGGACTAGCGTCGGGGAGCTGTTTTTT.